The 8 T cell receptor beta chains below come from one sample, sequenced in a study of beta chain features in type 1 diabetes (dated by TCRdb to the late 2010s). Library preparation employed the immunoSEQ multiplex PCR assay. The entire isolated RNA was reverse transcribed using the High Capacity cDNA Reverse Transcription Kit, and thus expressed TCRB transcripts were sequenced. Drawn from immuneACCESS, this table holds only the in-frame rearrangements with V and J called that TCRdb kept. Clones are partly lost; checked studies trace under half to an unresolved V gene and leave the rest unexplained. In this sample the table shows about 620,000 clones, around 16% of which occur a single time. The top ten clones comprise approximately 0.099% of the sample. The material sequenced was naive CD4+ T cells from blood. The label giving this sample's cell subset or site can be read as: true naive CD4+ T cells. These receptors were collected from a man in his late teens or twenties in good health.

This clone was counted a few times. The chain joins TRBV2 to TRBJ2-7; D unclear. V was pared by 3 bases and J by 0 bases, with 9 bases between. Looked up from germline, CDR1 is SNHLY and CDR2 is FYNNEI. This CDR3 contains 14 residues. CDR3: CASSDPVVSYEQYF. The CDR3 DNA follows: TGTGCCAGCAGTGATCCCGTCGTCTCCTACGAGCAGTACTTC.

This clone was detected only a few times. This sequence joins TRBV7-9 and TRBJ2-7; the match to TRBD1 covers 7 bases. V trimming: 5 bases; J trimming: 2 bases; junction bases outside the gene matches: 9. The CDR3 sequence is 15 residues long. Germline V CDR1 and CDR2: SEHNR, FQNEAQ (reference sequence). DNA for the CDR3: TGTGCCAGCAGCCGACCTGGGACAGCAGCCTACGAGCAGTACTTC. This gives the protein CASSRPGTAAYEQYF.

Points on this clone: The junction differs from germline at one of its ends, possibly a read error. The sample holds other DNA sequences that translate to the same CDR3. The rearrangement joins TRBV7-2 to TRBJ1-5; 9 nucleotides match TRBD1. Per germline, CDR1 SGHTA and CDR2 FQGNSA. The CDR3 spans 14 residues. The CDR3 loop is CASRSTGGNQPQHF. Written as DNA, the CDR3 is TGTGCCAGCAGATCAACAGGGGGCAACCAGCCCCAGCATTTT.

The chain carries TRBV18 and TRBJ1-4; weak D call: TRBD1 (6 bases). Germline V CDR1 and CDR2: KGHSH, LQKENI. The CDR3 has 16 residues. V lost 3 bases and J 0 bases, leaving 11 bases between the germline ends. The DNA of the CDR3 is TGTGCCAGCTCACCGACAGGCTCTTCAACTAATGAAAAACTGTTTTTT. It translates to CASSPTGSSTNEKLFF.

This clone was found a few times. The chain couples TRBV9 to TRBJ2-1; 9 bases match TRBD2. The CDR3 has 20 residues. With 4 bases clipped from V and 4 bases from J, the junction kept 21 bases outside the gene matches. The V gene's germline CDR1 is SGDLS and CDR2 YYNGEE. The CDR3 DNA is TGTGCCAGCAGCCCCCGGACTAGCGCACGGCTCCTCTACCGTTACAATGAGCAGTTCTTC. This translates into CASSPRTSARLLYRYNEQFF.

This clone came up a few times. The genes are TRBV4-2 and TRBJ2-1; the match to TRBD2 covers 10 bases. The CDR3 spans 15 residues. Per germline, CDR1 LGHNA and CDR2 YNFKEQ. V dropped 1 base and J dropped 9; count of bases not matched to a gene: 6. CDR3 sequence: CASSQVERGGTEQFF. CDR3 DNA sequence: TGTGCCAGCAGCCAAGTAGAGCGGGGGGGCACTGAGCAGTTCTTC.

This rearrangement joins TRBV7-6 to TRBJ2-7; D may be TRBD1 or TRBD2 (5 bases each). V lost 5 bases, J lost 0 bases, and 14 bases lay in between. This CDR3 comprises 15 residues. Germline values: CDR1 SGHVS, CDR2 FNYEAQ. The CDR3 DNA is TGTGCCAGCAGCCTCGAGAGGGGCGGCTCCTACGAGCAGTACTTC. Its translation is CASSLERGGSYEQYF.

In this sample, this clone turned up a few times. The chain is built from TRBV7-9 and TRBJ2-1, with D unclear. This CDR3 is built from 11 residues. The germline gives CDR1 SEHNR, CDR2 FQNEAQ (reference sequence). The V end was cut by 3 bases, the J end by 6 bases, with 3 bases between. CDR3 amino acids: CASSFPNEQFF. The CDR3 bases are TGTGCCAGCAGCTTCCCCAATGAGCAGTTCTTC. The whole variable domain, remainder taken from reference TRBV7-9 and TRBJ2-1, is DTGVSQNPRHKITKRGQNVTFRCDPISEHNRLYWYRQTLGQGPEFLTYFQNEAQLEKSRLLSDRFSAERPKGSFSTLEIQRTEQGDSAMYLCASSFPNEQFFGPGTRLTVL.